These 14 T cell receptor beta chains came from one sample sequenced in a study of control samples from healthy donors and cancer patients. Sequencing was performed with immunoSEQ multiplex PCR; in TCRdb, only in-frame clones are kept and a portion is missing. The profile covers just over 80,000 clones, with just under 90% appearing a single time and roughly 6% taken by the ten largest. Sequencing used blood. The receptor set was obtained from a man between 45 and 60 years old in good health.

The V call is TRBV5-4, the J call TRBJ1-2, with 9 positions matching TRBD1. Germline V gene data show CDR1 as SGHNT and CDR2 as YYREEE (reference sequence). J was trimmed by 1 base and V by 4 bases; bases with no gene match: 5. This CDR3 spans 15 amino acids. CDR3 sequence (DNA): TGTGCCAGCAGCATAGAGACAGGGGGTAACTATGGCTACACCTTC. This gives the protein CASSIETGGNYGYTF.

This chain connects TRBV15 to TRBJ2-3, with TRBD2 matching 9 bases. J was trimmed by 2 bases and V by 0 bases; bases with no gene match: 6. Germline V gene sequence: CDR1 LNHNV, CDR2 YYDKDF (reference sequence). The CDR3 consists of 17 residues. The CDR3 DNA sequence: TGTGCCACCAGCAGAGATAGCCTAGCGGGGTCCACAGATACGCAGTATTTT. Translated, it gives CATSRDSLAGSTDTQYF.

This clone was counted only a few times. The genes are TRBV5-1 and TRBJ1-2; TRBD1 is a possible D gene (6 bases). This CDR3 comprises 14 residues. V lost 0 bases to trimming and J lost 4 bases, with 10 bases between them. CDR1 is SGHRS and CDR2 is YFSETQ in the germline V gene. CDR3 region: CASSLGTGTYGYTF. In DNA, the CDR3 is TGCGCCAGCAGCTTGGGTACAGGGACCTATGGCTACACCTTC.

The gene calls are TRBV27 and TRBJ1-3, with D unclear. Germline V gene data show CDR1 as MNHEY and CDR2 as SMNVEV (reference sequence). Trimming took off 6 bases at V and 4 bases at J, with 13 bases between the two ends. The CDR3 runs 14 residues. The CDR3 region is CASRLLAGGNTIYF. The CDR3 DNA is TGTGCCAGCAGACTCTTGGCGGGCGGAAACACCATATATTTT.

The chain links TRBV24-1 to TRBJ1-2; D gene uncertain. Trimming stripped 4 bases from V and 3 bases from J, with 8 bases between. CDR1 and CDR2 from the germline V gene are KGHDR and SFDVKD. The CDR3 is made up of 13 amino acids. CDR3 in amino acids: CATSDPVDYGYTF. The CDR3 DNA sequence: TGTGCCACCAGTGACCCGGTAGACTATGGCTACACCTTC.

The chain links TRBV27 to TRBJ1-6; D gene unclear. Germline V lookup: CDR1 MNHEY, CDR2 SMNVEV (reference sequence). The CDR3 has 14 residues. V dropped 2 bases and J dropped 8 bases, with 10 bases sitting between them. CDR3 sequence (DNA): TGTGCCAGCAGTTTAAGCAAGGGCTATTCACCCCTCCACTTT. Its protein is CASSLSKGYSPLHF.

The V call is TRBV5-1, the J call TRBJ2-3; D is unclear. V was pared by 0 bases and J by 5 bases, with 13 bases between. The CDR3 has 15 amino acids. Germline CDR1 is SGHRS and CDR2 is YFSETQ. The CDR3 region is CASSLGQSTKDTQYF. The CDR3 DNA sequence: TGCGCCAGCAGCTTGGGGCAGTCGACGAAAGATACGCAGTATTTT.

The chain employs TRBV6-5 and TRBJ2-1, with TRBD2 identical over 7 bases. CDR3 length: 13 amino acids. The V gene's germline CDR1 is MNHEY and CDR2 SVGAGI. V lost 2 bases to trimming and J lost 10 bases; unmatched junction nucleotides: 5. The CDR3 loop reads CASSYGVGLEQFF. CDR3 DNA sequence: TGTGCCAGCAGTTACGGTGTGGGACTAGAGCAGTTCTTC.

The chain is built from TRBV3-1 (or the pseudogene TRBV3-2) and TRBJ1-2; D is perhaps TRBD1 (6 bases). Per the germline V gene, CDR1 is LGHDT and CDR2 is YNNKEL (reference sequence). CDR3 length: 14 amino acids. Trimming removed 4 bases at V and 0 bases at J, with 9 bases between. CDR3 in DNA: TGTGCCAGCAGCCGTGGGACAACTAACTATGGCTACACCTTC. This sequence encodes CASSRGTTNYGYTF.

The chain uses TRBV13 and TRBJ2-3; 10 positions agree with TRBD2. Germline values: CDR1 PRHDT, CDR2 FYEKMQ (reference sequence). The ends lost 2 bases at V and 1 base at J; junction bases unmatched: 6. CDR3 size: 17 residues. CDR3 amino acids: CASSLKPLAGGTDTQYF. The CDR3 coding sequence is TGTGCCAGCAGCTTAAAGCCCCTAGCGGGGGGCACAGATACGCAGTATTTT. Complete variable domain (other parts from reference TRBV13 and TRBJ2-3): AAGVIQSPRHLIKEKRETATLKCYPIPRHDTVYWYQQGPGQDPQFLISFYEKMQSDKGSIPDRFSAQQFSDYHSELNMSSLELGDSALYFCASSLKPLAGGTDTQYFGPGTRLTVL.

The chain recombines TRBV19 with TRBJ2-1, with a weak D call TRBD2 (6 bases). Germline CDR1 and CDR2: LNHDA and SQIVND (reference sequence). The V and J ends lost 0 bases and 8 bases respectively, with 8 bases between them. The CDR3 is 13 residues long. The CDR3 coding sequence is TGTGCCAGTAGTATAGAGAGCGGGTATGAGCAGTTCTTC. Protein product: CASSIESGYEQFF.

This clone was detected only once. The rearrangement uses TRBV9 and TRBJ1-1, with unresolved D. Germline CDR1 reads SGDLS; CDR2 reads YYNGEE. The CDR3 length is 14 residues. V lost 4 bases to trimming and J lost 3 bases, with 13 bases between them. DNA of the CDR3: TGTGCCAGCAGCACGACCCCGAGGGACACTGAAGCTTTCTTT. Translation: CASSTTPRDTEAFF. Variable domain in full (rest from reference TRBV9 and TRBJ1-1): DSGVTQTPKHLITATGQRVTLRCSPRSGDLSVYWYQQSLDQGLQFLIQYYNGEERAKGNILERFSAQQFPDLHSELNLSSLELGDSALYFCASSTTPRDTEAFFGQGTRLTVV.

The chain carries TRBV13 and TRBJ1-2, with D tentatively TRBD1 (6 bases). V was shortened by 4 bases and J by 5 bases, with 17 bases between the two germline ends. Germline lookup yields CDR1 PRHDT and CDR2 FYEKMQ (reference sequence). The CDR3 runs to 15 residues. The CDR3: CASSSQGPVVYGYTF. The CDR3 DNA reads as TGTGCCAGCAGCTCCCAGGGGCCTGTAGTTTATGGCTACACCTTC.

The chain uses TRBV6-1 and TRBJ2-1; TRBD2 aligns across 10 bases. The CDR3 runs to 17 residues. V gave up 0 bases and J gave up 4 bases; unmatched junction bases: 6. Germline V gives CDR1 MNHNS, CDR2 SASEGT. CDR3 loop: CASSEAGLAGVYNEQFF. The CDR3 bases are TGTGCCAGCAGTGAAGCGGGTCTAGCGGGAGTATACAATGAGCAGTTCTTC.